The 17 T cell receptor delta chains presented below share a single source sample, sequenced in a study of gamma-delta T cells after stem cell transplantation. TCRdb re-called the RT-PCR reads through CATT. Altogether some 2,900 delta-chain clones are present, around 2% being singletons, with the ten largest covering roughly two fifths. Sequenced input: gamma-delta T cells. The receptors come from a human donor. It is not recorded whose cells these are; they may come from a transplant donor.

Remarks on this clone: It is likely a read error: a sequence one base away is far more abundant. The identical CDR3 is also encoded by other nucleotide sequences in the sample. V gene TRDV2 combines with J gene TRDJ1; 9 bases are shared with TRDD3. Losses at the gene ends were 0 bases for V and 2 bases for J; bases not matched to a gene: 12. This CDR3 is 18 amino acids long. Germline-derived CDR1 and CDR2 are GEAIGNYY and EKD. The CDR3 nucleotides read TGTGCCTGTGACACCCTGCTACTGGGGGACACGCCAACCGATAAACTCATCTTT. Translating it yields CACDTLLLGDTPTDKLIF.

In regard to this clone: The mismatch at residue 4 between this DNA's translation and the TCRdb protein of a much larger clone likely reflects a read error; the protein shown is translated from the DNA. This chain connects TRDV2 to TRDJ1, with 13 bases lining up with TRDD3. CDR3 length equals 18 residues. Germline-derived CDR1 and CDR2 are GEAIGNYY and EKD. The V segment lost 5 bases and the J segment 0 bases; nucleotides outside the gene matches: 11. The CDR3 is CACGTLTGGYENTDKLIF. The DNA for the CDR3 is TGTGCCTGTGGCACGCTGACTGGGGGATACGAGAACACCGATAAACTCATCTTT.

This clone was picked up a small number of times. The protein TCRdb lists belongs to a much larger clone and differs from this DNA's translation at residue 7, which points to a read error; the protein shown is made from the DNA. The chain recombines TRDV2 with TRDJ1; the D gene is possibly TRDD3 (6 bases). Trimming took 1 base from V and 6 from J, leaving 29 bases between them. The CDR3 has 19 amino acids. Germline CDR1 and CDR2: GEAIGNYY and EKD. The CDR3 DNA is TGTGCCTGTGACACGGTACCGGGGGACACCAGGAGGTCTGAGAATAAACTCATCTTT. Protein: CACDTVPGDTRRSENKLIF.

The CDR3 DNA follows: TGTGCCTGTGACACCCTACTAGGGGATACGCGGGGAGCCGATAAACTCATCTTT. This encodes CACDTLLGDTRGADKLIF. The gene calls are TRDV2 and TRDJ1, with TRDD3 identical over 9 bases. In germline, CDR1 is GEAIGNYY, CDR2 EKD. This CDR3 has 18 amino acids. J lost 3 bases, V lost 0 bases, and 13 bases had no gene match.

This clone was counted only a few times. This DNA's translation differs at residue 19 from TCRdb's protein, which comes from a much larger clone; a read error is likely, and the protein shown is translated from the DNA. The V call is TRDV2, the J call TRDJ1; 13 bases align to TRDD3. This CDR3 has 20 residues. Germline V gives CDR1 GEAIGNYY, CDR2 EKD. Here the CDR3 reads CACDSVDWGIRLQYTDKLTF. CDR3 nucleotide sequence: TGTGCCTGTGACTCCGTGGACTGGGGGATACGCCTTCAGTACACCGATAAACTCACCTTT.

At least ten counts were recorded for this clone. A far bigger clonotype differs at one base, so this is likely a read error. V gene TRDV2 combines with J gene TRDJ1, with 13 positions matching TRDD3. Germline CDR1 GEAIGNYY, CDR2 EKD. CDR3 size: 18 residues. The CDR3 region is CARDTVSTGGYDTDKLIF. The CDR3 DNA reads as TGTGCCCGTGACACCGTTTCGACTGGGGGATACGACACCGATAAACTCATCTTT.

This clone occurred a few times. This chain joins TRDV2 and TRDJ1, with 12 bases identical to TRDD3. The CDR3 is made up of 18 amino acids. Per the germline V gene, CDR1 is GEAIGNYY and CDR2 is EKD. The trim removed 1 base at V and 0 bases at J, leaving 8 bases unmatched. Here the CDR3 reads CACDTMAGGYENTDKLIF. Here the CDR3 DNA reads TGTGCCTGTGACACAATGGCTGGGGGATACGAGAACACCGATAAACTCATCTTT.

This clone was found a few times. The protein in TCRdb stems from a much larger clone and differs at residue 9 from this DNA's translation, likely a read error; here the protein is translated from the DNA. The V and J genes are TRDV2 and TRDJ1, with 9 positions matching TRDD3. Germline assignment: CDR1 GEAIGNYY and CDR2 EKD. The CDR3 is 16 residues long. V was pared by 3 bases and J by 0 bases, with 7 bases of the junction left unmatched. The CDR3 protein is CACDLLGDLNTDKLIF. The CDR3 nucleotides are TGTGCCTGTGACTTACTGGGGGACCTCAACACCGATAAACTCATCTTT.

This clone was recorded a few times. TCRdb lists the protein of a much larger clone for this DNA, which differs at residue 8, so this is likely a read error; the protein given here is translated from the DNA itself. This chain uses TRDV2 with TRDJ1; 12 nucleotides line up with TRDD3. Germline values: CDR1 GEAIGNYY, CDR2 EKD. V shed 0 bases, J shed 3 bases, and the junction held 13 bases outside the gene matches. CDR3 length: 19 residues. CDR3 in amino acids: CACDTVATLGDTKPDKLIF. The CDR3 DNA reads TGTGCCTGTGACACCGTGGCTACACTGGGGGATACTAAGCCCGATAAACTCATCTTT.

This clone was detected only a few times. It may be a read error: a sequence one base away is much more abundant. Other DNA sequences in the same sample also yield this CDR3. DNA for the CDR3: TGTGCCTGTGACTTTGTAGGGGATGATAACACCGACAAACTCATCTTT. Translation: CACDFVGDDNTDKLIF. The rearrangement links TRDV2 to TRDJ1; TRDD3 might be the D (6 bases). The germline V gene encodes CDR1 GEAIGNYY and CDR2 EKD. The CDR3 sequence is 16 residues long.

This clone was found many times. A single base separates this from a much larger clone, so it may be a read error. V gene TRDV2 combines with J gene TRDJ1, with 11 bases lining up with TRDD3. Germline CDR1 reads GEAIGNYY; CDR2 reads EKD. This CDR3 region has 17 residues. V gave up 5 bases and J gave up 0 bases; unmatched junction bases: 10. CDR3 bases: TGTGCCTGTGGCTTCCTGGGGGATACTCCGTACACCGATAAACTCATCTTT. Translated, it gives CACGFLGDTPYTDKLIF.

This clone has only a few counts. This sequence is one base from a far larger clone and is likely a read error. The same CDR3 can be traced to other DNA sequences in this sample. The genes are TRDV2 and TRDJ1; 8 nucleotides agree with TRDD3. Germline V gives CDR1 GEAIGNYY, CDR2 EKD. The CDR3 has 17 residues. V was clipped by 0 bases and J by 1 base; unmatched bases: 9. The CDR3 sequence is CACDTLLGGQPTDKLIF. The CDR3 bases are TGTGCCTGTGACACCTTACTGGGGGGACAACCCACCGATAAACTCATCTTT.

Worth noting for this clone: A read error is the likely source, as a far larger clone sits one nucleotide away. Other DNA sequences in this sample translate to the same CDR3. For the CDR3, the DNA is TGTGCCTGTGACACCCTATTTACTGGGGGCTACTTGTACACCGATAAACTCATCTTT. Translation gives CACDTLFTGGYLYTDKLIF. The chain carries TRDV2 and TRDJ1, with 8 bases identical to TRDD3. This CDR3 is built from 19 residues. Germline CDR1 GEAIGNYY, CDR2 EKD. The junction had 14 bases not matched to a gene; V was cut back by 0 bases and J by 0 bases.

This clone ranks as medium-sized (0.01 to 0.1%). A single base is all that separates this from a far larger clone, so a read error is likely. The chain couples TRDV2 to TRDJ1; D is uncertain. This CDR3 is 15 amino acids long. Germline V gives CDR1 GEAIGNYY, CDR2 EKD. Trimming cost V 0 bases and J 4 bases, with 14 bases left between them. CDR3 region: CACDTLRTANDKLIF. As DNA, the CDR3 is TGTGCCTGTGACACCCTCAGGACGGCCAACGATAAACTCATCTTT.

As for this clone: TCRdb's protein, taken from a much larger clone, differs from this DNA's translation at residue 13, likely owing to a read error; the protein displayed comes from the DNA. This chain uses TRDV2 with TRDJ1; D unclear. CDR1 GEAIGNYY and CDR2 EKD come from the germline V gene. This CDR3 comprises 15 residues. The CDR3 loop is CACDTLGTANDKIIF. The CDR3 bases are TGTGCCTGTGACACCCTCGGGACGGCCAACGATAAAATCATCTTT.

Worth noting for this clone: The likely explanation is a read error, given a far larger clone one base away. The chain combines TRDV2 with TRDJ3; 8 positions match TRDD3. The CDR3 length is 23 residues. J was trimmed by 0 bases and V by 0 bases; bases with no gene match: 18. Per the germline V gene, CDR1 is GEAIGNYY and CDR2 is EKD. The CDR3 spells CACDTVVRDTPEEASWDTRQMFF. CDR3 nucleotide sequence: TGTGCCTGTGACACCGTTGTCCGGGATACGCCGGAAGAAGCCTCCTGGGACACCCGACAGATGTTTTTC.

A few counts support this clone. A single base is all that separates this from a far larger clone, so a read error is likely. This sample includes further DNA sequences coding for the same CDR3. The chain couples TRDV2 to TRDJ3; 8 positions match TRDD3. Germline V gene sequence: CDR1 GEAIGNYY, CDR2 EKD. The CDR3 extends over 19 amino acids. The CDR3 nucleotides read TGTGCCTGTGACACCGTAGGGGATACCAGCTCCTGGGACACCCGACAAATGTTTTTC. Translation: CACDTVGDTSSWDTRQMFF.